This TCR beta chain was identified during a study of shared clonotypes between healthy human individuals. General study results and limits: Donor clonotype sharing was expected to depend on sequencing depth.

This CDR3 is built from 16 residues. Germline-derived CDR1 and CDR2 are SGDLS and YYNGEE. V lost 3 bases to trimming and J lost 6 bases; unmatched junction nucleotides: 5. On this clone: Its antigen is as yet unknown.

Generated by immunoSEQ multiplex PCR, the TCRdb table keeps only in-frame clones and is missing some. Among some 1.5 million clones, 95% to 99% were seen once, and the ten largest hold approximately 0.45%. The chain employs TRBV9 and TRBJ2-2; 13 bases map to TRBD2. This sequence originates from a man aged 30 to 45 in good health. The sequenced material came from naive CD4+ T cells sorted from blood. Noted subset: CD45RA+ positively selected. This CDR3 is CASSALLAGGPGELFF. The CDR3 region has the DNA TGTGCCAGCAGCGCCTTACTAGCGGGAGGGCCCGGGGAGCTGTTTTTT.